Listed here are 4 T cell receptor beta chains from one sample, sequenced in a study of read filtering for tumor transcriptome and immune sequencing. Molecular barcoded adaptors covering alpha/delta and beta/gamma chains were used on roughly 400 ng RNA. MiXCR was run by TCRdb on the reads, yielding one entry per CDR3 protein. The table records under 80,000 distinct CDR3 sequences, roughly a fifth of them present only once. Specimen: a population of CD138-negative cells sorted from bone marrow. The receptors originated from a donor aged 40 or over with multiple myeloma.

As concerns this clonotype: This may arise from a read error, as a much more abundant clone is one base away. The genes are TRBV28 and TRBJ1-5; D is uncertain. Germline CDR1 reads MDHEN; CDR2 reads SYDVKM. This CDR3 is built from 12 residues. CDR3: CASSPAYQPQRF. CDR3 nucleotides: TGTGCCAGCAGCCCCGCGTATCAGCCCCAGCGTTTT.

This clonotype was seen at least ten times. This sequence joins TRBV3-1 and TRBJ2-7; D gene uncertain. CDR3 length: 12 amino acids. V lost 5 bases to trimming and J lost 4 bases, with 9 bases between them. The germline gives CDR1 LGHDT, CDR2 YNNKEL (reference sequence). For the CDR3, the DNA is TGTGCCAGCAGCTATCTCGGGTACGAGCAGTACTTC. Protein sequence: CASSYLGYEQYF.

A word on this clonotype: A read error is possible here, since a much larger clone lies one base away. The J gene is TRBJ2-3, the V gene TRBV20-1; TRBD1 matches 10 bases. Germline lookup yields CDR1 DFQATT and CDR2 SNEGSKA (reference sequence). This CDR3 spans 15 amino acids. Trimming removed 4 bases from V and 5 bases from J; junction bases left unmatched: 9. The CDR3 spells CSAISGTGALDTQYF. CDR3 sequence (DNA): TGCAGTGCTATCTCCGGGACAGGGGCTTTAGATACGCAGTATTTT.

Many counts were recorded for this clonotype. The V and J genes are TRBV20-1 and TRBJ1-3; D gene ambiguous. There are 14 residues in the CDR3. Trimming removed 1 base from V and 2 bases from J, with 9 bases in between. The germline V gene has CDR1 DFQATT and CDR2 SNEGSKA (reference sequence). Written as DNA, the CDR3 is TGCAGTGCTAGAGTCGCGCAGGCTGGAAACACCATATATTTT. Translated: CSARVAQAGNTIYF.